These T cell receptor beta chains were read from a single sample in a study of blood T cells in healthy people across ages. In TCRdb, the 5' RACE reads were re-called with MiXCR into one record per CDR3 protein. The data contain just over 1 million distinct CDR3 sequences, under 55% of them seen just once; the ten biggest clones take up under 20%. Sequencing was carried out using blood. The receptors were gathered from a woman aged 55-70 years in good health. Both conserved end residues are part of each CDR3. D genes are given only for firm matches. Expanded clones are given a class, and other clones once, few, many or no size at all.

J | V | D | size | DNA | CDR3
TRBJ1-2 | TRBV20-1 | - | once | TGCAGTGCTCCTGACAGGTGGAAGGGTGGCTACACCTTC | CSAPDRWKGGYTF
TRBJ2-5 | TRBV24-1 | - | few | TGTGCCACCAGTGATACGACAGCCTACAATGAGCAGTACTTC | CATSDTTAYNEQYF
TRBJ2-5 | TRBV3-1 | - | once | TGTGCCAGCAGCCAAGAGCGTAAGAAAGAGACCCAGTACTTC | CASSQERKKETQYF
TRBJ1-1 | TRBV20-1 | - | - | TGCAGTGCTAGTCGGGGGGGGGAGGCGACTGAAGCTTTCTTT | CSASRGGEATEAFF
TRBJ2-7 | TRBV20-1 | TRBD2 | - | TGCAGTGCCCAAGGACTAGCGGGTAAATCCTACGAGCAGTACTTC | CSAQGLAGKSYEQYF
TRBJ2-5 | TRBV7-9 | - | few | TGTGCCAGCAGCATACAGGGAAAAGAGACCCAGTACTTC | CASSIQGKETQYF
TRBJ2-7 | TRBV9 | TRBD1 | few | TGTGCCAGCAGCGGGGGACAGGGGGAGTACTACGAGCAGTACTTC | CASSGGQGEYYEQYF
TRBJ2-1 | TRBV15 | TRBD2 | once | TGTGCCACCAGCAGGAGTAGCGGGAGGGCCTTGGCCTACAATGAGCAGTTCTTC | CATSRSSGRALAYNEQFF
TRBJ2-3 | TRBV6-5 | TRBD2 | - | TGCGCCAGCAGTTACTTAGCGGGAGGGTCTAGCACAGATACGCAGTATTTT | CASSYLAGGSSTDTQYF
TRBJ1-5 | TRBV5-1 | - | - | TGCGCCAGCAGCGCCGGACAGCTCAATCAGCCCCAGCATTTT | CASSAGQLNQPQHF
TRBJ2-7 | TRBV10-3 | - | - | TGTGCCATCAGTGGTGGAGGGGGCGAGCAGTACTTC | CAISGGGGEQYF
TRBJ1-2 | TRBV12-3/TRBV12-4 | TRBD1 | few | TGTGCCAGCAGTTTACAGGGGGTCAACTATGGCTACACCTTC | CASSLQGVNYGYTF
TRBJ2-7 | TRBV2 | TRBD1 | few | TGTGCCACCAACCGGGACAGGGGAGACGAGCAGTACTTC | CATNRDRGDEQYF
TRBJ2-7 | TRBV29-1 | TRBD2 | few | TGCAGCGTTGAAGCAGGGACTAGCGGGTACGAGCAGTACTTC | CSVEAGTSGYEQYF
TRBJ2-7 | TRBV29-1 | TRBD2 | - | TGCAGCGTTGCCGGGACTAGCGTAACCTCTAGCTCCTACGAGCAGTACTTC | CSVAGTSVTSSSYEQYF
TRBJ2-1 | TRBV7-2 | TRBD2 | - | TGTGCCAGCAGCTTAGACGGGAGGGCGGGTGAGCAGTTCTTC | CASSLDGRAGEQFF
TRBJ2-1 | TRBV5-1 | TRBD2 | - | TGCGCCAGCAGCGCCGGGACTAGCGCAAAGCAGTTCTTC | CASSAGTSAKQFF
TRBJ2-1 | TRBV12-3/TRBV12-4 | TRBD2 | few | TGTGCCAGCAGTCTAAGACCCGGGACTAGCGGATACAATGAGCAGTTCTTC | CASSLRPGTSGYNEQFF
TRBJ2-7 | TRBV7-9 | TRBD1 | - | TGTGCCAGCACCAAGGGGGCAGCCTACGAGCAGTACTTC | CASTKGAAYEQYF
TRBJ1-1 | TRBV2 | - | few | TGTGCCAGCAGGGTTCGAGGTACGAACACTGAAGCTTTCTTT | CASRVRGTNTEAFF
TRBJ1-2 | TRBV20-1 | - | few | TGCAGTGCGACCGGGACACCGATCTATGGCTACACCTTC | CSATGTPIYGYTF
TRBJ1-2 | TRBV7-8 | - | many | TGTGCCAGCAGCGATAATGCTAACTATGGCTACACCTTC | CASSDNANYGYTF
TRBJ2-3 | TRBV20-1 | TRBD2 | - | TGCAGTGTGTCCCGGGAGGGCGGTACGCAGTATTTT | CSVSREGGTQYF
TRBJ2-7 | TRBV27 | - | - | TGTGCCAGCAGTTTTAGCGACTCATACTACGAGCAGTACTTC | CASSFSDSYYEQYF
TRBJ2-7 | TRBV7-9 | TRBD1 | once | TGTGCCAGCAGCAAACCGGCCGGGACAGGGGTTAACGAGCAGTACTTC | CASSKPAGTGVNEQYF
TRBJ2-5 | TRBV9 | - | - | TGTGCCAGCAGCTACAGCGGACAGCCCCGAGAGACCCAGTACTTC | CASSYSGQPRETQYF
TRBJ2-2 | TRBV6-2/TRBV6-3 | - | - | TGTGCCACGGCGCAATATAAGGCCGGGGAGCTGTTTTTT | CATAQYKAGELFF
TRBJ2-5 | TRBV6-2/TRBV6-3 | TRBD1 | once | TGTGCCAGCAGTTACGGCACCAGGGGGCGACAAGAGACCCAGTACTTC | CASSYGTRGRQETQYF